This T cell receptor beta chain was identified in a study of blood T cell repertoires in COVID-19. Looking at the study overall: Some COVID-19 samples were acute and others convalescent; all came from the United States, Italy and Spain.

The assay was immunoSEQ multiplex PCR, and TCRdb's table has in-frame clones only and misses some. Seen here are 250,000 to 300,000 clones, about 73% observed once, and the top ten hold 3.3%. The origin of this receptor is an elderly woman with acute or convalescent COVID-19. Sequenced: peripheral blood.

DNA for the CDR3: TGTGCCAGCAGTCTAGGGGGGGCCCAACAGCCCCAGCATTTT. Amino acids: CASSLGGAQQPQHF. This chain connects TRBV7-2 to TRBJ1-5; maybe TRBD1 (6 bases). V dropped 6 bases and J dropped 7 bases, with 16 bases sitting between them. Germline loops: CDR1 SGHTA, CDR2 FQGNSA. This CDR3 spans 14 amino acids.